These 5 T cell receptor beta chains were all obtained from the same sample, sequenced in a study of early T cells in non-severe SARS-CoV-2 infection. TCRdb analysed the 5' RACE reads with MiXCR anew, one entry per CDR3 protein. The data contain tens of thousands of distinct CDR3 sequences, approximately 5.9% of them seen just once; the ten biggest clones take up around 7.7%. Material: whole blood, obtained at baseline. Receptors were obtained from an adult who was a healthcare worker with PCR-confirmed SARS-CoV-2 infection or an uninfected control (not recorded which).

In this sample, this clonotype turned up a few times. The rearrangement uses TRBV5-1 and TRBJ1-2; no clear D gene. Germline V gene lookup returns CDR1 SGHRS and CDR2 YFSETQ. CDR3 size: 14 residues. V gave up 2 bases and J gave up 7 bases, with 15 bases separating them. CDR3 loop: CASSLDTLGIGYTF. CDR3 in DNA: TGCGCCAGCAGCTTAGACACCTTAGGGATTGGCTACACCTTC.

This clonotype was seen ten or more times. This rearrangement joins TRBV29-1 to TRBJ1-1, with D perhaps TRBD1 (6 bases). The CDR3 totals 11 residues. Trimming left V 6 bases short and J 4 bases short, with 9 bases between. The germline V gene encodes CDR1 SQVTM and CDR2 ANQGSEA. The CDR3 DNA follows: TGCAGCGTCGGGGGCACCACTGAAGCTTTCTTT. Amino acid sequence: CSVGGTTEAFF.

This clonotype was counted many times. The chain combines TRBV11-3 with TRBJ2-1; D is unclear. This CDR3 comprises 15 residues. Per the germline V gene, CDR1 is SGHNT and CDR2 is YENEEA. V lost 0 bases, J lost 6 bases, and 12 bases lay in between. The CDR3 bases are TGTGCCAGCAGCTTAGATTCAGAAATGGGCAATGAGCAGTTCTTC. Protein sequence: CASSLDSEMGNEQFF.

Ten or more counts support this clonotype. The chain's CDR3 is CASSNYGQGDGYTF. In DNA form, the CDR3 reads TGTGCCAGCAGTAATTACGGACAGGGTGACGGCTACACCTTC. The chain links TRBV6-6 to TRBJ1-2; 8 nucleotides align to TRBD1. The CDR3 extends over 14 amino acids. V trimming: 5 bases; J trimming: 8 bases; junction bases outside the gene matches: 10. Germline assignment: CDR1 MNHNY and CDR2 SVGAGI (reference sequence).

CDR3 region: CASSFTGGTNEKLFF. The CDR3 DNA reads TGTGCCAGCAGCTTCACAGGGGGGACTAATGAAAAACTGTTTTTT. The chain recombines TRBV7-2 with TRBJ1-4; 8 bases map to TRBD1. The CDR3 totals 15 residues. Germline loops: CDR1 SGHTA, CDR2 FQGNSA. The J segment lost 2 bases and the V segment lost 3 bases, leaving 2 bases of the junction unmatched.